This T cell receptor (beta chain) was obtained from a study of blood T cell repertoires in COVID-19. Study summary: Sample material is recorded as cDNA or gDNA derived from T cells, B-cell-depleted T cells, or PBMCs.

The V gene lost 7 bases and the J gene lost 9 bases, with 13 bases spanning the gap. The CDR3 contains 13 residues. The germline gives CDR1 MNHEY, CDR2 SMNVEV (reference sequence). Authors' data handling: Estimation of nucleated cell counts relied on the amplification of reference gene primers. Produced via immunoSEQ multiplex PCR; TCRdb's table is partial and in-frame only. The D gene and trimming were derived from the DNA, and the V and J assignments and clone size from that table. The repertoire has approximately 300,000 clones, approximately 90% of them found once; the top ten carry 3% to 4%. The sample taken for sequencing was peripheral blood. The chain couples TRBV27 to TRBJ1-6; maybe TRBD1 (5 bases). This TCR was recovered from a middle-aged woman with acute or convalescent COVID-19. The CDR3 nucleotides are TGTGCCAGCACCACCCTCGGGGGTTCACCCCTCCACTTT. Protein: CASTTLGGSPLHF.